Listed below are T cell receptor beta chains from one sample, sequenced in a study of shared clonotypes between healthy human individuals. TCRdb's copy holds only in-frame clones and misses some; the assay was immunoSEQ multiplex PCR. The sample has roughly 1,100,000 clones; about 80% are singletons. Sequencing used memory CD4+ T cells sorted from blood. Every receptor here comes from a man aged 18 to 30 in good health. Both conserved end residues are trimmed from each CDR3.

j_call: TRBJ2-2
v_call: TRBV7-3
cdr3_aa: ASSFDRGELF

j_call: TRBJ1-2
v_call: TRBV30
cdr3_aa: AWGLDYGYT

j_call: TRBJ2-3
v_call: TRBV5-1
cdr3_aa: ASSPRTSTDTQY

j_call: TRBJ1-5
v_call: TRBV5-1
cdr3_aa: ASSQGQGHQPQH

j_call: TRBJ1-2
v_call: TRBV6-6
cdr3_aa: ASSPAGHYGYT

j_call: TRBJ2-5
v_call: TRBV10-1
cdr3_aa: ASRVPGQKMTQY

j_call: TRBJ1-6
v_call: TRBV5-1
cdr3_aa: ASSLGQGFSGSPLH

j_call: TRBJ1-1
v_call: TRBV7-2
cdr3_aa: ASSYGRGTEAF

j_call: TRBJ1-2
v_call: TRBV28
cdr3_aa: ASSPRGAGSYGYT

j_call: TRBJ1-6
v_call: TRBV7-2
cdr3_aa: ASSLETGNSPLH

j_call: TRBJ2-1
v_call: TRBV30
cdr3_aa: AWSALGWVENEQF

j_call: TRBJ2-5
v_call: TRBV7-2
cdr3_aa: ASSFIGVSLETQY

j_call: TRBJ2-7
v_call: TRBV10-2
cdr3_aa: ASSWDTDYEQY